One and the same sample provided the 10 T cell receptor beta chains below, sequenced in a study of blood T cell repertoires in COVID-19. Using immunoSEQ multiplex PCR, the repertoire was profiled, and TCRdb retains in-frame clones only, with some absent. The sample includes a few hundred thousand clones, around 82% of them seen just once. Specimen: peripheral blood. The receptors derive from a human donor with COVID-19, enrolled during active disease. The donor label of this sample is uncertain.

This clone was seen a handful of times. The V and J genes are TRBV11-3 and TRBJ2-3; weak D call: TRBD2 (5 bases). Trimming left V 5 bases short and J 2 bases short, with 14 bases between. CDR1 and CDR2 (germline): SGHNT, YENEEA. The CDR3 spans 15 residues. CDR3 sequence reads: CASSPTGLLTDTQYF. In DNA, the CDR3 is TGTGCCAGCAGCCCTACTGGACTGCTCACAGATACGCAGTATTTT. The complete variable domain, with remaining parts taken from reference TRBV11-3 and TRBJ2-3, reads EAGVVQSPRYKIIEKKQPVAFWCNPISGHNTLYWYLQNLGQGPELLIRYENEEAVDDSQLPKDRFSAERLKGVDSTLKIQPAELGDSAVYLCASSPTGLLTDTQYFGPGTRLTVL.

The chain joins TRBV19 to TRBJ1-1; 7 nucleotides align to TRBD1. Trimming took 4 bases from V and 4 from J; bases not matched to a gene: 6. CDR3 length: 14 amino acids. Germline V CDR1 and CDR2: LNHDA, SQIVND (reference sequence). The CDR3 DNA follows: TGTGCCAGTAGTACCATACAGGGGCGCACTGAAGCTTTCTTT. Translating gives CASSTIQGRTEAFF. The full variable domain, in which reference TRBV19 and TRBJ1-1 provide the parts outside the CDR3, is DGGITQSPKYLFRKEGQNVTLSCEQNLNHDAMYWYRQDPGQGLRLIYYSQIVNDFQKGDIAEGYSVSREKKESFPLTVTSAQKNPTAFYLCASSTIQGRTEAFFGQGTRLTVV.

This rearrangement joins TRBV5-4 to TRBJ1-2; D unresolved. V dropped 2 bases and J dropped 6 bases, with 11 bases sitting between them. The CDR3 spans 13 residues. Germline assignment: CDR1 SGHNT and CDR2 YYREEE (reference sequence). CDR3 amino acids: CASSFSGENGYTF. The CDR3 DNA sequence: TGTGCCAGCAGCTTTTCTGGGGAGAATGGCTACACCTTC.

V gene TRBV11-2 combines with J gene TRBJ2-6, with no clear D. CDR3 size: 15 residues. Trimming left V 4 bases short and J 1 base short, with 8 bases between. Germline V CDR1 and CDR2: SGHAT, FQNNGV. The CDR3 is CASSYLLSGANVLTF. For the CDR3, the DNA is TGTGCCAGCAGCTACCTCCTATCTGGGGCCAACGTCCTGACTTTC.

This clone appeared once. The chain carries TRBV28 and TRBJ1-2, with TRBD1 as a possible D gene (6 bases). The V end lost 6 bases, the J end lost 4 bases, and 6 bases lay between the germline ends. The germline V gene encodes CDR1 MDHEN and CDR2 SYDVKM. This CDR3 spans 11 amino acids. The CDR3 sequence: CASRQGYGYTF. The CDR3 DNA reads TGTGCCAGCAGACAGGGCTATGGCTACACCTTC.

The rearrangement joins TRBV27 to TRBJ1-1; a possible D gene is TRBD1 (6 bases). V was cut by 1 base and J by 2 bases, with 11 bases left in between. The CDR3 spans 15 residues. Germline CDR1 reads MNHEY; CDR2 reads SMNVEV (reference sequence). CDR3 in DNA: TGTGCCAGCAGTTTATGGGGGACACTAAACACTGAAGCTTTCTTT. This gives the protein CASSLWGTLNTEAFF.

The count of this clone is one. The same CDR3 also results from other DNA sequences found in this sample. The V gene is TRBV29-1, the J gene TRBJ1-1; D is possibly TRBD1 (5 bases). The V gene lost 0 bases and the J gene lost 7 bases, with 6 bases spanning the gap. Looked up from germline, CDR1 is SQVTM and CDR2 is ANQGSEA. CDR3 length: 11 amino acids. The CDR3 nucleotides are TGCAGCGTTGAAGAGGGGGGTGAAGCTTTCTTT. It specifies CSVEEGGEAFF.

The J gene is TRBJ1-2, the V gene TRBV5-6; weak D call: TRBD1 (5 bases). Deletions cut 4 bases from V and 0 bases from J, with 7 bases between. Germline values: CDR1 SGHDT, CDR2 YYEEEE. The CDR3 spans 13 residues. CDR3 amino acids: CASSAGSNYGYTF. CDR3 sequence (DNA): TGTGCCAGCAGCGCAGGGTCTAACTATGGCTACACCTTC.

V and J are TRBV19 and TRBJ1-1; a weak D match, TRBD1 (5 bases). This CDR3 spans 11 amino acids. V lost 9 bases and J lost 6, with 11 bases in between. Looked up from germline, CDR1 is LNHDA and CDR2 is SQIVND (reference sequence). CDR3 in amino acids: CASRVWAEAFF. The CDR3 DNA sequence: TGTGCCAGCAGGGTGTGGGCTGAAGCTTTCTTT.

This CDR3 is CASSVLIKEGELFF. In nucleotides, the CDR3 is TGTGCCAGCAGCGTATTAATAAAGGAGGGGGAGCTGTTTTTT. The V call is TRBV9, the J call TRBJ2-2; D unresolved. The CDR3 runs to 14 residues. V lost 1 base, J lost 8 bases, and 12 bases lay in between. Per the germline V gene, CDR1 is SGDLS and CDR2 is YYNGEE.